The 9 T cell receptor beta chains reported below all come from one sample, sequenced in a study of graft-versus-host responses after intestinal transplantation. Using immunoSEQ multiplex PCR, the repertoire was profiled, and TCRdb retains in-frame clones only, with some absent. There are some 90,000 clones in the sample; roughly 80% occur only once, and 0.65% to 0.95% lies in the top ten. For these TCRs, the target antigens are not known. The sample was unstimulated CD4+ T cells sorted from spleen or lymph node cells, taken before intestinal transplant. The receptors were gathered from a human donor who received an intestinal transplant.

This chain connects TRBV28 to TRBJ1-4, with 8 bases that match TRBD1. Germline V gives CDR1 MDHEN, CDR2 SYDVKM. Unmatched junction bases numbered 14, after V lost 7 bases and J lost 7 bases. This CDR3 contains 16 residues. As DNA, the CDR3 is TGTGCCAGCACCCCCTCCAGGACAGGGAGGCTTGAAAAACTGTTTTTT. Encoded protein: CASTPSRTGRLEKLFF.

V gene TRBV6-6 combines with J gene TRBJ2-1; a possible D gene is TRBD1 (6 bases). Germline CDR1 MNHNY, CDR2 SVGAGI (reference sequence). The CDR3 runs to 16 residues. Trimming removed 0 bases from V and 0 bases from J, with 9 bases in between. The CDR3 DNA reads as TGTGCCAGCAGTTACTCCAGGGGTAGCTCCTACAATGAGCAGTTCTTC. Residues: CASSYSRGSSYNEQFF.

The CDR3 DNA reads as TGTGCCAGCAGCTTGGGGCAAGCGGGCCAAGATACGCAGTATTTT. It is translated as CASSLGQAGQDTQYF. The chain uses TRBV5-8 and TRBJ2-3, with a possible D match to TRBD2 (6 bases). The CDR3 extends over 15 amino acids. In germline, CDR1 is SGHTS, CDR2 YDEGEE. Trimming cost V 0 bases and J 5 bases, with 13 bases left between them.

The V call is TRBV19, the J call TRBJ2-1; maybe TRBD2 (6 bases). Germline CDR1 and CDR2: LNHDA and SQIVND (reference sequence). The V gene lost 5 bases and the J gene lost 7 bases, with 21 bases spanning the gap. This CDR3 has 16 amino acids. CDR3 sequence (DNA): TGTGCCAGTAGTGCCGGCGGAGCGGAGGGCCTAAATGAGCAGTTCTTC. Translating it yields CASSAGGAEGLNEQFF.

CDR3 in DNA: TGTGCCAGTACGGTTGGGTACAGGGGGCAAACTGAAGCTTTCTTT. This sequence encodes CASTVGYRGQTEAFF. V and J are TRBV19 and TRBJ1-1; 9 bases map to TRBD1. The CDR3 is 15 amino acids. Germline values: CDR1 LNHDA, CDR2 SQIVND (reference sequence). Trimming at V came to 7 bases and at J to 5 bases, leaving 11 bases not matched to a gene.

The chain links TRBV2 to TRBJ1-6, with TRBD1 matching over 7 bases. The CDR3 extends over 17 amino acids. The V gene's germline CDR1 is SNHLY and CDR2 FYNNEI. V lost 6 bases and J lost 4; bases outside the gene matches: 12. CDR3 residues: CASSLNNRGGYNSPLHF. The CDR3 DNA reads TGTGCCAGCAGCTTAAATAACAGGGGAGGTTATAATTCACCCCTCCACTTT.

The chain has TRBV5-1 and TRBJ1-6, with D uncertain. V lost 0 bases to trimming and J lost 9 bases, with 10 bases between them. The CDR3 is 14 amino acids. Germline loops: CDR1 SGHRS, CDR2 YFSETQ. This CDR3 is CASSLEQTLSPLHF. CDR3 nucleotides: TGCGCCAGCAGCTTGGAACAGACCCTTTCACCCCTCCACTTT.

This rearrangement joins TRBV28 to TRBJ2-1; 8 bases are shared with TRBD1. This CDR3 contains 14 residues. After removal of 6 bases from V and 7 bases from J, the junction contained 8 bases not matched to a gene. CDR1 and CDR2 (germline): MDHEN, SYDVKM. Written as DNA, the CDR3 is TGTGCCAGCAGCGAGGGCAACAGGGGGAATGAGCAGTTCTTC. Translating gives CASSEGNRGNEQFF. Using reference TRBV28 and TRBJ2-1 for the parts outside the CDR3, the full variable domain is DVKVTQSSRYLVKRTGEKVFLECVQDMDHENMFWYRQDPGLGLRLIYFSYDVKMKEKGDIPEGYSVSREKKERFSLILESASTNQTSMYLCASSEGNRGNEQFFGPGTRLTVL.

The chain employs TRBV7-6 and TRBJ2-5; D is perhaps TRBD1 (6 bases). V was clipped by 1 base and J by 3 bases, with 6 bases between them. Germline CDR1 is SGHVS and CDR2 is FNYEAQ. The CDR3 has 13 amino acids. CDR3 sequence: CASSLGTEETQYF. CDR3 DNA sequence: TGTGCCAGCAGCTTAGGGACAGAAGAGACCCAGTACTTC.